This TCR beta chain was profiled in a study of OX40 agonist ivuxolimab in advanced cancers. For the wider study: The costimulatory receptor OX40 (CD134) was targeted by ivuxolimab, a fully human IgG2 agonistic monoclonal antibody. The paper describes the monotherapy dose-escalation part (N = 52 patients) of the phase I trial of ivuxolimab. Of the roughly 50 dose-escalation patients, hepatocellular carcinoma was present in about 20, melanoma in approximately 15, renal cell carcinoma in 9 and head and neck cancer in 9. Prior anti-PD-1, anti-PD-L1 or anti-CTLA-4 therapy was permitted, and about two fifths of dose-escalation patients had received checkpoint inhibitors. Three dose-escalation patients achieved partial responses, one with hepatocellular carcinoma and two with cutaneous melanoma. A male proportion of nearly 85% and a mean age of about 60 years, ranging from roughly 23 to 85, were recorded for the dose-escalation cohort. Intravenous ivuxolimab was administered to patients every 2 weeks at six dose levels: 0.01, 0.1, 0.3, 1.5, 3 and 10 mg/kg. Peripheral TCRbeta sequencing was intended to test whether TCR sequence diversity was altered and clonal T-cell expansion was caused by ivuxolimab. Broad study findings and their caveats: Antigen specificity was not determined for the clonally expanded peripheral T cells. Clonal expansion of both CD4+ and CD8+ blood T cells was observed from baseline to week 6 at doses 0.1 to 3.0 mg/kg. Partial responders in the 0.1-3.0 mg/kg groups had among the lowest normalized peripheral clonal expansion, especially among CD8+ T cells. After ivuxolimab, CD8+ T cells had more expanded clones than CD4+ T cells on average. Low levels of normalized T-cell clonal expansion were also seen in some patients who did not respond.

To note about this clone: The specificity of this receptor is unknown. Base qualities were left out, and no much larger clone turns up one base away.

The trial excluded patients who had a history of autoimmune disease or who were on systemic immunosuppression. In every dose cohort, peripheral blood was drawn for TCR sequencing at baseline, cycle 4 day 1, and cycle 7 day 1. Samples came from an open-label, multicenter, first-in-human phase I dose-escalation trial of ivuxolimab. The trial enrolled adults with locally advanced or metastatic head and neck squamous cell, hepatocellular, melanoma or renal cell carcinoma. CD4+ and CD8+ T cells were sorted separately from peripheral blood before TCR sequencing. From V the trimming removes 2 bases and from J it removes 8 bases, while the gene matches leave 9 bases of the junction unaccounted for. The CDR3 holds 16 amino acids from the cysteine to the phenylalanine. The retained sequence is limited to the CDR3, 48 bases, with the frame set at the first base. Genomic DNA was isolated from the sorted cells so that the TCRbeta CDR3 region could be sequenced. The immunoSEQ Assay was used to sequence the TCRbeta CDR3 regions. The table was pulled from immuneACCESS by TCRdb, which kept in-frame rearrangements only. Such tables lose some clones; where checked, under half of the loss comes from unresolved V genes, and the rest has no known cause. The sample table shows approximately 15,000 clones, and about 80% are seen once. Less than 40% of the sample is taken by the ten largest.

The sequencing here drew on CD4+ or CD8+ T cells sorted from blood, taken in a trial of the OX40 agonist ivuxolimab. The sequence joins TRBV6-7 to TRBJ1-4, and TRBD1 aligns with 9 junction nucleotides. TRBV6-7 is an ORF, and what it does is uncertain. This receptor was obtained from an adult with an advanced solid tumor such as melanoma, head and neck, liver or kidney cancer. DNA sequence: TGTGCCAGCAGTTACCAGGGACAGGGACGAGGGGAAAAACTGTTTTTT. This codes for CASSYQGQGRGEKLFF.